These 21 T cell receptor beta chains came from one sample sequenced in a study of long-term antiretroviral therapy in people with HIV. Assay version v3.0 of immunoSEQ was used, and it was run at survey level. Using immunoSEQ multiplex PCR, the repertoire was profiled, and TCRdb retains in-frame clones only, with some absent. This repertoire shows some 21,000 clones, over 70% found once; its top ten account for 5%. The sequencing here drew on unsorted PBMCs, taken 0.3 years after starting antiretroviral therapy. The source is a man in his fifties with HIV.

The rearrangement links TRBV7-9 to TRBJ1-5, with D possibly matching TRBD1 (5 bases). This CDR3 contains 14 residues. Germline V gene data show CDR1 as SEHNR and CDR2 as FQNEAQ (reference sequence). V was shortened by 5 bases and J by 6 bases, with 14 bases between the two germline ends. CDR3 sequence (DNA): TGTGCCAGCAGCCGTTCTGGCGGGGGTCAGCCCCAGCATTTT. Translated, it gives CASSRSGGGQPQHF.

CDR3 in DNA: TGTGCCAGCAGTGACCGGACAGGGCCGGCCGGGGAGCTGTTTTTT. Encoded protein: CASSDRTGPAGELFF. This rearrangement joins TRBV2 to TRBJ2-2; 8 positions agree with TRBD1. In germline, CDR1 is SNHLY, CDR2 FYNNEI. CDR3 length: 15 amino acids. The V gene end was trimmed by 3 bases and the J gene end by 6 bases; junction bases not matched to a gene: 6. Full variable domain (missing parts from reference TRBV2 and TRBJ2-2): EPEVTQTPSHQVTQMGQEVILRCVPISNHLYFYWYRQILGQKVEFLVSFYNNEISEKSEIFDDQFSVERPDGSNFTLKIRSTKLEDSAMYFCASSDRTGPAGELFFGEGSRLTVL.

The chain joins TRBV19 to TRBJ2-5, with D unresolved. The V end lost 1 base, the J end lost 0 bases, and 9 bases lay between the germline ends. Germline CDR1 is LNHDA and CDR2 is SQIVND (reference sequence). This CDR3 has 15 amino acids. The DNA of the CDR3 is TGTGCCAGTAGTATAGGAGTCACTGACCAAGAGACCCAGTACTTC. Translation gives CASSIGVTDQETQYF.

The V gene is TRBV7-9, the J gene TRBJ2-7; the D gene is possibly TRBD1 (6 bases). Trimming removed 5 bases at V and 1 base at J, with 6 bases between. CDR1 is SEHNR, CDR2 FQNEAQ, per germline (reference sequence). This CDR3 region has 12 residues. The CDR3 loop reads CASSQGSYEQYF. DNA of the CDR3: TGTGCCAGCAGCCAGGGGTCCTACGAGCAGTACTTC.

The chain is built from TRBV4-1 and TRBJ1-1, with TRBD1 as a possible D gene (5 bases). Germline V gene lookup returns CDR1 MGHRA and CDR2 YSYEKL. The CDR3 extends over 15 amino acids. The ends were cut back, 0 bases at V and 1 base at J, with 9 bases in the middle. The CDR3 DNA reads TGCGCCAGCAGCCAAGATGGGCAGGGGAACACTGAAGCTTTCTTT. Translating it yields CASSQDGQGNTEAFF.

This clone showed up just once. CDR3: CASSPDRAWEQYF. The CDR3, as DNA: TGTGCCAGCAGCCCAGACAGGGCGTGGGAGCAGTACTTC. The chain employs TRBV7-9 and TRBJ2-7; 7 positions agree with TRBD1. Trimming at V came to 5 bases and at J to 7 bases, leaving 8 bases not matched to a gene. The CDR3 has 13 amino acids. Germline V gives CDR1 SEHNR, CDR2 FQNEAQ (reference sequence).

The rearrangement joins TRBV6-5 to TRBJ2-7; 9 bases line up with TRBD2. This CDR3 spans 15 amino acids. CDR1 and CDR2 (germline): MNHEY, SVGAGI. Trimming at V came to 2 bases and at J to 1 base, leaving 3 bases not matched to a gene. The CDR3 protein is CASSYASGGSYEQYF. As DNA, the CDR3 is TGTGCCAGCAGTTACGCCAGCGGGGGGTCCTACGAGCAGTACTTC.

The chain employs TRBV7-8 and TRBJ1-1; 11 positions match TRBD1. CDR1 and CDR2 from the germline V gene are SGHVS and FQNEAQ. This CDR3 has 15 amino acids. With 0 bases clipped from V and 6 bases from J, the junction kept 3 bases outside the gene matches. CDR3 bases: TGTGCCAGCAGCTTAGCGCTGGACAGGGGGCCTGAAGCTTTCTTT. Its protein is CASSLALDRGPEAFF.

The chain recombines TRBV9 with TRBJ1-1; D unclear. Deletions cut 1 base from V and 0 bases from J, with 4 bases between. The germline gives CDR1 SGDLS, CDR2 YYNGEE. The CDR3 extends over 13 amino acids. CDR3 protein: CASSVNLNTEAFF. Here the CDR3 DNA reads TGTGCCAGCAGCGTAAATCTGAACACTGAAGCTTTCTTT.

The chain employs TRBV7-9 and TRBJ2-7; D gene ambiguous. Germline V lookup: CDR1 SEHNR, CDR2 FQNEAQ (reference sequence). The CDR3 loop spans 16 amino acids. V was trimmed by 6 bases and J by 4 bases, leaving 22 bases between them. This CDR3 reads CASSSASAFDKYEQYF. The DNA for the CDR3 is TGTGCCAGCAGTAGTGCGTCAGCCTTTGATAAATACGAGCAGTACTTC.

This chain uses TRBV30 with TRBJ1-5, with D possibly being TRBD1 (6 bases). Trimming took off 1 base at V and 6 bases at J, with 13 bases between the two ends. Germline V CDR1 and CDR2: GTSNPN, SVGIG (reference sequence). The CDR3 has 14 residues. CDR3 nucleotides: TGTGCCTGGAGTGGGACAGATGAGGTTCAGCCCCAGCATTTT. Amino acid sequence: CAWSGTDEVQPQHF. Supplemented by reference TRBV30 and TRBJ1-5, the full variable domain reads SQTIHQWPATLVQPVGSPLSLECTVEGTSNPNLYWYRQAAGRGLQLLFYSVGIGQISSEVPQNLSASRPQDRQFILSSKKLLLSDSGFYLCAWSGTDEVQPQHFGDGTRLSIL.

V gene TRBV7-9 combines with J gene TRBJ1-4; 9 bases map to TRBD1. The CDR3 loop spans 15 amino acids. Germline V CDR1 and CDR2: SEHNR, FQNEAQ (reference sequence). The V and J ends lost 5 bases and 5 bases, in that order; junction bases with no gene match: 6. The CDR3 is CASSPPGTGNEKLFF. For the CDR3, the DNA is TGTGCCAGCAGCCCCCCCGGGACAGGGAATGAAAAACTGTTTTTT.

The chain couples TRBV5-1 to TRBJ1-4; D is unclear. V was pared by 3 bases and J by 0 bases, with 6 bases between. The CDR3 totals 14 residues. Germline-derived CDR1 and CDR2 are SGHRS and YFSETQ. The CDR3 DNA is TGCGCCAGCAGCTACCTTGCAACTAATGAAAAACTGTTTTTT. Translated, it gives CASSYLATNEKLFF.

V gene TRBV28 combines with J gene TRBJ1-1; no clear D gene. The germline V and J ends were trimmed by 2 bases and 0 bases, with 10 bases remaining between them. From germline, CDR1 is MDHEN and CDR2 SYDVKM. This CDR3 is built from 15 residues. DNA of the CDR3: TGTGCCAGCAGTTTAGGTTGGCAGGTGAACACTGAAGCTTTCTTT. Encoded protein: CASSLGWQVNTEAFF.

V is TRBV10-3 and J is TRBJ1-6, with D possibly matching TRBD1 (5 bases). Germline V gene sequence: CDR1 ENHRY, CDR2 SYGVKD. This CDR3 contains 13 residues. Trimming stripped 5 bases from V and 8 bases from J, with 10 bases between. Here the CDR3 DNA reads TGTGCCATCAGTTCTGGGGGGGATTCACCCCTCCACTTT. Protein: CAISSGGDSPLHF.

J is TRBJ2-3 and V is TRBV2, with D unresolved. The CDR3 totals 11 residues. V lost 10 bases, J lost 0 bases, and 5 bases lay in between. CDR1 SNHLY and CDR2 FYNNEI come from the germline V gene. CDR3 coding DNA: TGTGCCATCCTAAGCACAGATACGCAGTATTTT. This translates into CAILSTDTQYF.

The V call is TRBV28, the J call TRBJ1-5; 9 bases are shared with TRBD1. This CDR3 region has 16 residues. Germline V lookup: CDR1 MDHEN, CDR2 SYDVKM. The ends lost 4 bases at V and 11 bases at J; junction bases unmatched: 15. CDR3 nucleotides: TGTGCCAGCAGTTCAACAGGGGGCTGGGGAGATAGGACCCAGCATTTT. Its translation: CASSSTGGWGDRTQHF. The variable domain in full, completed from reference TRBV28 and TRBJ1-5, reads DVKVTQSSRYLVKRTGEKVFLECVQDMDHENMFWYRQDPGLGLRLIYFSYDVKMKEKGDIPEGYSVSREKKERFSLILESASTNQTSMYLCASSSTGGWGDRTQHFGDGTRLSIL.

The chain couples TRBV18 to TRBJ1-2, with D unresolved. The germline V and J ends were trimmed by 5 bases and 4 bases, with 14 bases remaining between them. This CDR3 region has 14 residues. Germline V gene sequence: CDR1 KGHSH, CDR2 LQKENI. The CDR3, as DNA: TGTGCCAGCTCAGCCGAAACGACTAGCTATGGCTACACCTTC. This codes for CASSAETTSYGYTF.

The rearrangement uses TRBV5-1 and TRBJ2-1; TRBD1 agrees at 9 bases. Losses at the gene ends were 4 bases for V and 0 bases for J; bases not matched to a gene: 2. This CDR3 comprises 15 residues. Germline V gene sequence: CDR1 SGHRS, CDR2 YFSETQ. CDR3 in amino acids: CASSLTGGSYNEQFF. DNA for the CDR3: TGCGCCAGCAGCCTGACAGGGGGCTCCTACAATGAGCAGTTCTTC.

J is TRBJ1-2 and V is TRBV6-5; D gene ambiguous. Germline assignment: CDR1 MNHEY and CDR2 SVGAGI. The V gene lost 0 bases and the J gene lost 4 bases, with 9 bases spanning the gap. There are 14 residues in the CDR3. The CDR3: CASSYSDGRYGYTF. The DNA for the CDR3 is TGTGCCAGCAGTTACTCGGATGGACGCTATGGCTACACCTTC.

The chain joins TRBV6-1 to TRBJ1-2; D is unclear. CDR1 is MNHNS, CDR2 SASEGT, per germline. Trimming took 7 bases from V and 12 from J, leaving 24 bases between them. This CDR3 comprises 14 residues. The CDR3 nucleotides are TGTGCCAGCAACCTCCTCCTACGTTCCCTGCCGCACACCTTC. This encodes CASNLLLRSLPHTF.